This T cell receptor (beta chain) was sequenced in a study of blood T cell repertoires in COVID-19. Study-level information: In each case, the material was cDNA or gDNA derived from T cells, B-cell-depleted T cells, or PBMCs.

Per germline, CDR1 PRHDT and CDR2 FYEKMQ (reference sequence). The CDR3 length is 11 residues. Comment on this clone: An end of the junction differs from the germline gene, which may be a read error.

Per the original methods: Scientists estimated how many nucleated cells there were by amplifying reference gene primers. Repertoires were generated with immunoSEQ multiplex PCR, while TCRdb's copy carries only in-frame clones and drops some. V and J calls and clone size come straight from that table; D and trimming were deduced from the DNA. The sample holds 300,000 to 450,000 clones, roughly nine tenths seen once. Residents of about two dozen US areas, aged roughly 18 to 89 years, made up the participants. Recovery among Cohort 3 donors was established by two negative PCRs, clearance, or symptom resolution.

The sample comprised PBMCs or T cells enriched from blood (not recorded which). The sequence derives from a man aged 18-30 years who had recovered from COVID-19. The chain employs TRBV13 and TRBJ1-2, with TRBD1 matching 7 bases. The CDR3 DNA reads TGTGCCAGCGGCTTGGGGGACAGCAACACCTTC. This encodes CASGLGDSNTF.